There are a few counts of the clone carrying this TCR beta chain. The antigen remains undetermined. These data originate in a study of cytomegalovirus exposure and HLA in healthy donors. PCR primers comprised 60 Vbeta and 13 Jbeta primers. Sequenced by immunoSEQ multiplex PCR; TCRdb stores in-frame clones only, minus some. The top ten clones hold approximately 11% of a sample with around 100,000 clones, approximately 66% of them seen once. Study-level results: Donors were assumed by presence/absence analyses to have roughly uniform sequencing depth. Previous analysis showed most TCR beta V segments were productive about 87% or about 30% of the time.

CDR1 is MRHNA, CDR2 SNTAGT, per germline. This CDR3 comprises 15 residues. J was trimmed by 5 bases and V by 2 bases; bases with no gene match: 3. The chain uses TRBV6-4 and TRBJ2-3; 11 bases map to TRBD2. The receptor comes from a man between 35 and 55 years old in good health and CMV-seropositive. The sample was PBMCs. The CDR3 reads CASSDTSGSGDTQYF. DNA of the CDR3: TGTGCCAGCAGTGACACTAGCGGGAGCGGAGATACGCAGTATTTT.